This TCR beta chain was sequenced during a study of blood T cell repertoires in COVID-19. The count of this clone is one. Germline V CDR1 and CDR2: SGHVS, FNYEAQ. The CDR3 totals 17 residues. V gave up 2 bases and J gave up 6 bases; unmatched junction bases: 16. Authors' processing steps: Reference gene primer amplification in the assay estimated nucleated cell counts. Produced via immunoSEQ multiplex PCR; TCRdb's table is partial and in-frame only. V and J calls plus clone size are reproduced from that table; the DNA served to infer D and trimming. The sample contains roughly 150,000 clones, 84% of which appear only once.

The sample comprised PBMCs or T cells enriched from blood (not recorded which). The chain is built from TRBV7-6 and TRBJ2-7, with TRBD1 matching over 7 bases. This receptor was taken from a woman aged 45-65 years who had recovered from COVID-19. The CDR3 loop is CASSLRATTGTSAEQYF. In DNA form, the CDR3 reads TGTGCCAGCAGCTTAAGAGCCACGACAGGGACCTCGGCCGAGCAGTACTTC.